This T cell receptor beta chain was recovered during a study of blood T cell repertoires in COVID-19. The wider study: Researchers got acute and convalescent COVID-19 samples from the United States, Italy and Spain. In each case, the material was cDNA or gDNA derived from T cells, B-cell-depleted T cells, or PBMCs.

V lost 8 bases and J 1 base, leaving 14 bases between the germline ends. CDR3 length: 14 amino acids. Per the germline V gene, CDR1 is SGHTA and CDR2 is FQGNSA. Under the authors' procedure: Reference gene primer amplification in the assay estimated nucleated cell counts. Data came from immunoSEQ multiplex PCR; TCRdb stores just in-frame clones and leaves some out. V, J and clone size reflect that table, while D and trimming were determined from the DNA. This sample has around 120,000 clones, with roughly nine tenths found just once. This clone was seen once. Sample: peripheral blood. The chain has TRBV7-2 and TRBJ1-1, with D uncertain. This clonotype originated in a human donor with active COVID-19. The donor label of this sample is uncertain. The CDR3 spells CASAGRLGNTEAFF. The CDR3 nucleotides read TGTGCCAGCGCCGGGAGGTTGGGGAACACTGAAGCTTTCTTT.